This T cell receptor beta chain is drawn from a study of CD8+ T cells in alopecia areata. Study-wide context: The drug, oral tofacitinib, was given to treated patients at 5 to 10 mg twice daily. Whole-study results and caveats: Sharing of TCRs across patients appeared less clear than in mice, possibly for HLA-related reasons.

Following RNA extraction, reverse transcription yielded cDNA that acted as the sequencing template. TCRdb's table, derived via immunoSEQ multiplex PCR, lists solely in-frame clones and lacks some. The repertoire holds 150,000 or so clones, with 85% to 90% as singletons. The germline V gene encodes CDR1 MNHEY and CDR2 SMNVEV (reference sequence). This CDR3 is 14 amino acids long. The V end was cut by 3 bases, the J end by 6 bases, with 15 bases between. For this clone: Its antigen is unknown.

This material consisted of CD8+ T cells sorted from blood, taken at week 0. J is TRBJ2-7 and V is TRBV27, with a tentative D call TRBD2 (6 bases). This TCR came from a human donor with alopecia areata. The DNA for the CDR3 is TGTGCCAGCAGTTTGGTCCAGACTAGTTCCGAGCAGTACTTC. Its translation is CASSLVQTSSEQYF.